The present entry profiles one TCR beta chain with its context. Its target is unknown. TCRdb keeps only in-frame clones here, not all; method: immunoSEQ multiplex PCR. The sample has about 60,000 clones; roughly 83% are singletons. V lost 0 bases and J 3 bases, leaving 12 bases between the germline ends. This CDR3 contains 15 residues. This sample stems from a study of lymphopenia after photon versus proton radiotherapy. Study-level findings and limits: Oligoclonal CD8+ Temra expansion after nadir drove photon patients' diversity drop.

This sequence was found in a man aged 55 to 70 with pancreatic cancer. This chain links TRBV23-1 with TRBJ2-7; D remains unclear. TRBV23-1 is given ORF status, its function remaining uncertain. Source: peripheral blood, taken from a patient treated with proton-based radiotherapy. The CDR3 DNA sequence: TGCGCCAGCAGTCAATCATGCAGTCAGATCTACGAGCAGTACTTC. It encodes CASSQSCSQIYEQYF.